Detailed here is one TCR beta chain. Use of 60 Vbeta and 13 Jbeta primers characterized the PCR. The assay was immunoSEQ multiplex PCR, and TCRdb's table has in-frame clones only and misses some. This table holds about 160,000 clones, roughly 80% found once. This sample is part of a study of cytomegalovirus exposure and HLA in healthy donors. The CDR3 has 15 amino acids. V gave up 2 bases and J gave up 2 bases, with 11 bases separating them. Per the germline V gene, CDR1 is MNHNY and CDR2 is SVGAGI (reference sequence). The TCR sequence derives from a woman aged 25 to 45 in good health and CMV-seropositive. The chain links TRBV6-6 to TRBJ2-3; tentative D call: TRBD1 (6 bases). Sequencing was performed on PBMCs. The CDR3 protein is CASSYQQGYTDTQYF. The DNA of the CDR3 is TGTGCCAGCAGTTACCAGCAGGGGTACACAGATACGCAGTATTTT.